One sample yielded the 22 T cell receptor beta chains listed below, sequenced in a study of T-cell memory formation after mild COVID-19 (dated by TCRdb to the early 2020s). Libraries were built with 5' RACE. Sequencing was performed on an Illumina NovaSeq 6000. The public reads were reprocessed in TCRdb via fastp at Q25 and MiXCR, keeping in-frame beta chains. Every CDR3 protein is listed once, alongside the most common genes and DNA of its rows. In this sample the table shows roughly 250,000 distinct CDR3 sequences, roughly 15% of which occur a single time. Roughly 3.6% of the sample belongs to the ten largest clones. Sample: PBMCs or a T cell subset sorted from them (not recorded which). The receptors derive from a man in his late teens or twenties who had mild COVID-19 (a few samples of this study predate the infection). The sample titles of this study are shuffled in the database, so cell type and time point are left out; the donor was told from shared clones.

This chain links TRBV12-3 or TRBV12-4 with TRBJ1-5; 8 bases line up with TRBD1. Unmatched junction bases numbered 7, after V lost 6 bases and J lost 6 bases. This CDR3 has 14 amino acids. The CDR3 sequence: CASRRTGLGQPQHF. CDR3 in DNA: TGTGCCAGCAGACGGACAGGGTTAGGTCAGCCCCAGCATTTT.

The rearrangement joins TRBV6-2 or TRBV6-3 to TRBJ1-2; D gene ambiguous. The germline V and J ends were trimmed by 8 bases and 4 bases, with 8 bases remaining between them. The CDR3 is 11 amino acids. Germline loops: CDR1 MNHEY, CDR2 SVGEGT. CDR3 in DNA: TGTGCCAGCGCCACTGGCTATGGCTACACCTTC. This gives the protein CASATGYGYTF.

The sample holds a few counts of this clonotype. The CDR3 nucleotides are TGTGCCAGCAGCTTAGATATTCGGGGAACTGAAGCTTTCTTT. Translated, it gives CASSLDIRGTEAFF. J is TRBJ1-1 and V is TRBV7-2, with D hard to call. The V gene lost 1 base and the J gene lost 5 bases, with 11 bases spanning the gap. CDR3 size: 14 residues. The germline V gene has CDR1 SGHTA and CDR2 FQGNSA.

In its sample, this clonotype was seen a few times. This chain joins TRBV3-1 and TRBJ1-4; D is uncertain. The CDR3 contains 18 residues. V lost 2 bases, J lost 0 bases, and 16 bases lay in between. Germline values: CDR1 LGHDT, CDR2 YNNKEL (reference sequence). The CDR3 is CASSQHLDLRATNEKLFF. The DNA for the CDR3 is TGTGCCAGCAGCCAACACCTCGACTTACGGGCAACTAATGAAAAACTGTTTTTT.

The chain employs TRBV7-2 and TRBJ2-3; unclear D gene. The CDR3 runs 13 residues. CDR1 is SGHTA and CDR2 is FQGNSA in the germline V gene. Between the trimmed V and J ends, which lost 0 bases and 7 bases, there was a span of 8 bases. CDR3 in DNA: TGTGCCAGCAGCTTAGCCGAGATAAATACGCAGTATTTT. Translation: CASSLAEINTQYF. The whole variable domain, remainder taken from reference TRBV7-2 and TRBJ2-3, is GAGVSQSPSNKVTEKGKDVELRCDPISGHTALYWYRQSLGQGLEFLIYFQGNSAPDKSGLPSDRFSAERTGGSVSTLTIQRTQQEDSAVYLCASSLAEINTQYFGPGTRLTVL.

The sample holds a few counts of this clonotype. This chain connects TRBV12-3 or TRBV12-4 to TRBJ1-5, with D possibly being TRBD1 (5 bases). The V gene lost 8 bases and the J gene lost 7 bases, with 21 bases spanning the gap. The CDR3 extends over 15 amino acids. CDR3 nucleotides: TGTGCCAGCCGTTCAGGCGGGGGACCCCGACAGCCCCAGCATTTT. Translated, it gives CASRSGGGPRQPQHF.

The rearrangement uses TRBV12-3 or TRBV12-4 and TRBJ1-2; D perhaps matches TRBD1 (5 bases). This CDR3 comprises 13 residues. The V and J ends lost 6 bases and 4 bases respectively, with 12 bases between them. CDR3 in amino acids: CASSPGDGYGYTF. The CDR3 DNA reads as TGTGCCAGCAGCCCCGGGGACGGCTATGGCTACACCTTC.

The rearrangement joins TRBV5-1 to TRBJ2-1; weak D call: TRBD1 (6 bases). Between the trimmed V and J ends, which lost 4 bases and 6 bases, there was a span of 20 bases. Germline CDR1 and CDR2: SGHRS and YFSETQ. The CDR3 covers 16 residues. The CDR3 nucleotides read TGCGCCAGCAGCCAGGGCTCGGGACACAGAGGCAATGAGCAGTTCTTC. Its protein product is CASSQGSGHRGNEQFF.

The chain recombines TRBV28 with TRBJ2-7; 7 bases map to TRBD2. The CDR3 is 14 amino acids. Germline CDR1 is MDHEN and CDR2 is SYDVKM. J lost 3 bases, V lost 3 bases, and 5 bases had no gene match. The CDR3 reads CASSLGGGRYEQYV. The CDR3 DNA is TGTGCCAGCAGTTTGGGGGGGGGACGCTACGAGCAGTACGTC.

The V and J genes are TRBV5-1 and TRBJ2-4; D might be TRBD1 (6 bases). The germline V and J ends were trimmed by 4 bases and 2 bases, with 16 bases remaining between them. The CDR3 sequence is 16 residues long. Germline loops: CDR1 SGHRS, CDR2 YFSETQ. CDR3 bases: TGCGCCAGCAGCGGCGGTTCAGGGGTTACCAAAAACATTCAGTACTTC. As protein: CASSGGSGVTKNIQYF.

The V gene is TRBV3-1, the J gene TRBJ2-3, with D perhaps matching TRBD2 (6 bases). In germline, CDR1 is LGHDT, CDR2 YNNKEL (reference sequence). Trimming removed 4 bases from V and 5 bases from J, with 16 bases in between. This CDR3 region has 15 residues. As DNA, the CDR3 is TGTGCCAGCAGCCTTCCGGGACTGCCTCTAGATACGCAGTATTTT. It is translated as CASSLPGLPLDTQYF.

This clonotype occurred a few times. V and J are TRBV7-9 and TRBJ1-2; D is perhaps TRBD1 (5 bases). The length of the CDR3 is 18 residues. CDR1 SEHNR and CDR2 FQNEAQ come from the germline V gene (reference sequence). V lost 5 bases and J 4 bases, leaving 26 bases between the germline ends. CDR3 nucleotides: TGTGCCAGCAGCCCGTGGGGACGGACCCTTCTAAGGGGCTATGGCTACACCTTC. Amino acid sequence: CASSPWGRTLLRGYGYTF.

This clonotype has more than one count but fewer than ten. The V gene is TRBV9, the J gene TRBJ1-5; maybe TRBD1 (5 bases). Per the germline V gene, CDR1 is SGDLS and CDR2 is YYNGEE. The CDR3 spans 13 residues. The V end was cut by 7 bases, the J end by 5 bases, with 13 bases between. The CDR3 region has the DNA TGTGCCAGCGGACGTGGGGGGGATCAGCCCCAGCATTTT. Protein: CASGRGGDQPQHF.

The V and J genes are TRBV30 and TRBJ2-1, with D maybe TRBD2 (5 bases). The CDR3 consists of 12 residues. CDR1 is GTSNPN and CDR2 is SVGIG in the germline V gene (reference sequence). The V and J ends lost 5 bases and 7 bases respectively, with 12 bases between them. In DNA, the CDR3 is TGTGCCTGGGGGAGCCTCTTGAATGAGCAGTTCTTC. This sequence encodes CAWGSLLNEQFF.

This clonotype has a handful of counts. The V and J genes are TRBV12-3 or TRBV12-4 and TRBJ2-1, with 9 nucleotides matching TRBD2. CDR3 size: 14 residues. The junction had 10 bases not matched to a gene; V was cut back by 7 bases and J by 9 bases. CDR3 in DNA: TGTGCCAGCACCTACTCGGGACTAGCAATTGAGCAGTTCTTC. As protein: CASTYSGLAIEQFF.

The V call is TRBV5-6, the J call TRBJ2-7; 7 bases match TRBD1. J was trimmed by 9 bases and V by 0 bases; bases with no gene match: 12. The CDR3 runs 15 residues. Germline values: CDR1 SGHDT, CDR2 YYEEEE. The CDR3 DNA follows: TGTGCCAGCAGCTTGGCGGGGAGTGAGGGGGCGCGGCAGTACTTC. Translated: CASSLAGSEGARQYF.

The rearrangement links TRBV28 to TRBJ2-2, with 14 bases matching TRBD2. Per germline, CDR1 MDHEN and CDR2 SYDVKM. After removal of 8 bases from V and 1 base from J, the junction contained 6 bases not matched to a gene. This CDR3 spans 17 amino acids. CDR3 DNA: TGTGCCAGCGGGGGACTAGCGGGGGCCTTGAACACCGGGGAGCTGTTTTTT. Encoded protein: CASGGLAGALNTGELFF.

The J gene is TRBJ1-1, the V gene TRBV19, with D unresolved. The germline gives CDR1 LNHDA, CDR2 SQIVND (reference sequence). The CDR3 is 13 residues long. Between the trimmed V and J ends, which lost 6 bases and 0 bases, there was a span of 8 bases. CDR3 protein: CASRSQVNTEAFF. CDR3 nucleotide sequence: TGTGCCAGTAGATCGCAGGTGAACACTGAAGCTTTCTTT.

V gene TRBV24-1 combines with J gene TRBJ2-2; a weak D match, TRBD1 (6 bases). V was shortened by 2 bases and J by 7 bases, with 13 bases between the two germline ends. Germline V gene data show CDR1 as KGHDR and CDR2 as SFDVKD. This CDR3 has 15 amino acids. CDR3 residues: CATSDSTGYGGELFF. DNA of the CDR3: TGTGCCACCAGTGATTCTACAGGGTACGGCGGGGAGCTGTTTTTT.

The chain employs TRBV7-9 and TRBJ2-3, with D tentatively TRBD2 (5 bases). The CDR3 contains 14 residues. V was pared by 0 bases and J by 2 bases, with 6 bases between. The V gene's germline CDR1 is SEHNR and CDR2 FQNEAQ (reference sequence). CDR3 amino acids: CASSLAEATDTQYF. DNA of the CDR3: TGTGCCAGCAGCTTAGCGGAGGCCACAGATACGCAGTATTTT.

The chain uses TRBV9 and TRBJ2-3, with D tentatively TRBD2 (6 bases). The V end was cut by 6 bases, the J end by 0 bases, with 11 bases between. Germline lookup yields CDR1 SGDLS and CDR2 YYNGEE. The CDR3 has 14 residues. The CDR3 reads CASNRDSSTDTQYF. In DNA form, the CDR3 reads TGTGCCAGCAATCGGGACTCTAGCACAGATACGCAGTATTTT.

This clonotype showed up just a few times. V usage is TRBV4-1 and J usage is TRBJ2-3; D is perhaps TRBD2 (6 bases). V was pared by 1 base and J by 10 bases, with 24 bases between. The CDR3 extends over 17 amino acids. From germline, CDR1 is MGHRA and CDR2 YSYEKL. The CDR3 loop reads CASSQGFRGISPGPQYF. CDR3 DNA: TGCGCCAGCAGCCAAGGATTTCGGGGGATCTCCCCGGGACCGCAGTATTTT.